Given below is one TCR beta chain in context. What it binds is unknown. These data originate in a study of T cells in localized non-small cell lung cancer. Overall study results and limits: Uninvolved neighboring lung showed the greatest T cell clonality, exceeding tumor.

This table comes from immunoSEQ multiplex PCR, and its TCRdb copy is limited to in-frame clones, with some not included. The data show about 82,000 clones, around 80% seen once. With 2 bases clipped from V and 0 bases from J, the junction kept 5 bases outside the gene matches. CDR3 length: 17 residues. Germline CDR1 SGHKS, CDR2 YYEKEE (reference sequence). The sample in question was PBMCs, obtained before any cancer treatment. V is TRBV5-5 and J is TRBJ1-6; TRBD1 matches 7 bases. This TCR came from a man aged 40 to 75 with stage II squamous cell lung carcinoma. The CDR3 region has the DNA TGTGCCAGCAGCTTTAGGGACAGCAGCTCCTATAATTCACCCCTCCACTTT. This translates into CASSFRDSSSYNSPLHF.